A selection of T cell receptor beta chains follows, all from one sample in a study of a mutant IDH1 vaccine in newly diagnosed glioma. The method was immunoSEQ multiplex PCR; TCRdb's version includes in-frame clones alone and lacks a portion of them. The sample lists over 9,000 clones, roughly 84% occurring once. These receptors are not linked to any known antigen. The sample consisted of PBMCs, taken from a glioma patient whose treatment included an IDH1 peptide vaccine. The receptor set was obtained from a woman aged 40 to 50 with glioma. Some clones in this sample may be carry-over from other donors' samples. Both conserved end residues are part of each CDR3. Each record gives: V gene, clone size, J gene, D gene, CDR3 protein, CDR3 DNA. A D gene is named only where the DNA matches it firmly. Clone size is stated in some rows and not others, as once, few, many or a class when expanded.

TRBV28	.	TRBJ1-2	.	CASSLRLMGGYTF	TGTGCCAGCAGTTTGAGGCTGATGGGGGGCTACACCTTC
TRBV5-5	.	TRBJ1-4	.	CASSLEPGWGEKLFF	TGTGCCAGCAGCTTGGAGCCAGGGTGGGGTGAAAAACTGTTTTTT
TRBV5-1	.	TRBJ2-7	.	CASSPRTGLYEQYF	TGCGCCAGCAGCCCGCGGACCGGTCTCTACGAGCAGTACTTC
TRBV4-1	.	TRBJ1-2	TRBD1	CASSQDQEGAVYGYTF	TGCGCCAGCAGCCAAGATCAGGAGGGGGCGGTCTATGGCTACACCTTC
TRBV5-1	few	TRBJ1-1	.	CASTFGREAFF	TGCGCCAGCACCTTCGGCAGGGAAGCTTTCTTT
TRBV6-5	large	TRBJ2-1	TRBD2	CASGGLAGNNEQFF	TGTGCCAGCGGGGGACTAGCGGGGAACAATGAGCAGTTCTTC
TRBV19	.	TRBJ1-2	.	CASSIQRDYGYTF	TGTGCCAGTAGTATTCAGAGGGACTATGGCTACACCTTC
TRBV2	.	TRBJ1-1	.	CASPEGGNTEAFF	TGTGCCAGCCCCGAGGGAGGCAACACTGAAGCTTTCTTT
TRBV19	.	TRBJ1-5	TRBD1	CASSIVGDRGRSQPQHF	TGTGCCAGTAGTATAGTTGGGGACAGGGGGCGATCTCAGCCCCAGCATTTT
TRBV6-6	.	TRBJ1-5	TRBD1	CASSYSLTGANQPQHF	TGTGCCAGCAGTTACTCCTTGACAGGGGCTAATCAGCCCCAGCATTTT
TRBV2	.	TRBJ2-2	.	CASGIAGPGELFF	TGTGCCAGCGGCATCGCTGGGCCCGGGGAGCTGTTTTTT
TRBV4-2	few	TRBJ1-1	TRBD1	CASSEWDRGLSTEAFF	TGTGCCAGCAGCGAGTGGGACAGGGGGCTGAGCACTGAAGCTTTCTTT
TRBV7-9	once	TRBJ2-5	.	CASSSMDQETQYF	TGTGCCAGCAGCAGTATGGACCAAGAGACCCAGTACTTC
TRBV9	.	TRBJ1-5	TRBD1	CASSRTGFSSQPQHF	TGTGCCAGCAGCCGGACAGGGTTCAGTAGTCAGCCCCAGCATTTT
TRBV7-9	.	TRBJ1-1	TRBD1	CASSPTGSEAFF	TGTGCCAGCAGCCCGACAGGGAGCGAAGCTTTCTTT
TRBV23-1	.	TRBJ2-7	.	CASSRPPQRGPYEQYF	TGCGCCAGCAGTCGACCCCCTCAAAGGGGACCCTACGAGCAGTACTTC
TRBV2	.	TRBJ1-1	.	CASRTSGTEAFF	TGTGCCAGCAGGACCTCGGGCACTGAAGCTTTCTTT
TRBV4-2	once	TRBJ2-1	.	CASSLLGATGVPFLFF	TGTGCCAGCAGCCTTCTGGGGGCCACAGGTGTCCCCTTTTTATTCTTC
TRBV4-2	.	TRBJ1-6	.	CASSQDSVGRNSPLHF	TGTGCCAGCAGCCAAGATTCTGTGGGGCGCAATTCACCCCTCCACTTT
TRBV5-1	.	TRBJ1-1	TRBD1	CASSLEPGGNTEAFF	TGCGCCAGCAGCTTGGAGCCAGGGGGAAACACTGAAGCTTTCTTT
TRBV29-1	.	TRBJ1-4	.	CSVDLGTNEKLFF	TGCAGCGTTGATCTGGGAACAAATGAAAAACTGTTTTTT
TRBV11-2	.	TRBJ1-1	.	CASSLGWCNTEAFF	TGTGCCAGCAGCTTAGGGTGGTGTAACACTGAAGCTTTCTTT
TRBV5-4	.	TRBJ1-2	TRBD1	CASSFDRDGGYTF	TGTGCCAGCAGTTTCGACAGGGATGGAGGCTACACCTTC
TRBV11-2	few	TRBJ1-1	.	CASSLDPGGTEAFF	TGTGCCAGCAGCTTAGATCCCGGGGGCACTGAAGCTTTCTTT
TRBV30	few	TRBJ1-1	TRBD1	CAWKDRSEAFF	TGTGCCTGGAAGGACAGGTCTGAAGCTTTCTTT
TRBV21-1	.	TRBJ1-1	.	CASSNGGAQTEAFF	TGTGCCAGCAGCAACGGGGGGGCTCAGACTGAAGCTTTCTTT
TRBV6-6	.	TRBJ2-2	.	CATRDGTTSNTGELFF	TGTGCCACCAGGGACGGGACCACCAGCAACACCGGGGAGCTGTTTTTT
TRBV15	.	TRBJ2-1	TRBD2	CATSPEAGSGKNEQFF	TGTGCCACCAGCCCGGAGGCGGGTAGCGGGAAAAATGAGCAGTTCTTC
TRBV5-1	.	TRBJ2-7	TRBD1	CASSRLGTGVEEQYF	TGCGCCAGCAGCCGACTCGGGACAGGGGTTGAAGAGCAGTACTTC
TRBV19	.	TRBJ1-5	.	CASSGGFSSNQPQHF	TGTGCCTCCTCGGGTGGCTTTTCAAGCAATCAGCCCCAGCATTTT
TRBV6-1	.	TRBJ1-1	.	CASTRGPPGSTEAFF	TGTGCCAGCACTAGAGGACCCCCGGGCAGCACTGAAGCTTTCTTT
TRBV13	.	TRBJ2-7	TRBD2	CASSPRLAGAYEQYF	TGTGCCAGCAGCCCAAGACTAGCGGGAGCCTACGAGCAGTACTTC
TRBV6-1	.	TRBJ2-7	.	CASSEGPFETGYEQYF	TGTGCCAGCAGTGAGGGACCCTTTGAGACCGGCTACGAGCAGTACTTC
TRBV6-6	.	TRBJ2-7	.	CASSYSESYEQYF	TGTGCCAGCAGTTACTCGGAAAGCTACGAGCAGTACTTC
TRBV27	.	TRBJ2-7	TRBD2	CASTPGGAGAIRAYEQYF	TGTGCCAGCACCCCCGGGGGAGCGGGAGCAATACGAGCCTACGAGCAGTACTTC
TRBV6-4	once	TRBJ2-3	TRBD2	CASRRTSGSTDTQYF	TGTGCCAGCAGAAGGACTAGCGGGAGCACAGATACGCAGTATTTT
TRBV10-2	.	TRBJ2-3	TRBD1	CASIPDRGTDTQYF	TGCGCCAGCATTCCGGACAGGGGAACAGATACGCAGTATTTT
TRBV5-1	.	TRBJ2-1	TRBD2	CASSLGGGSSYNEQFF	TGCGCCAGCAGCTTGGGGGGCGGGAGCTCCTACAATGAGCAGTTCTTC
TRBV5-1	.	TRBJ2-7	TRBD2	CASSPGLAGSYEQYF	TGCGCCAGCAGCCCGGGACTAGCGGGATCCTACGAGCAGTACTTC
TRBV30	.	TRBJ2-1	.	CAWSGAGPSYNEQFF	TGTGCCTGGAGCGGTGCTGGCCCCTCCTACAATGAGCAGTTCTTC